A single sample is the source of the 10 T cell receptor beta chains below, sequenced in a study of blood T cell repertoires in COVID-19. Libraries were prepared by immunoSEQ multiplex PCR; TCRdb keeps only in-frame clonotypes and omits some of them. Of about 340,000 clones listed, 83% are singletons. Input material: peripheral blood. The receptors stem from a young man with active or convalescent COVID-19.

CDR3 in amino acids: CASSLRQTPSEQYF. In nucleotides, the CDR3 is TGCGCCAGCAGCTTAAGACAGACGCCGAGCGAGCAGTACTTC. The rearrangement links TRBV5-1 to TRBJ2-7; D may be TRBD1 (5 bases). Germline V gives CDR1 SGHRS, CDR2 YFSETQ. Trimming shortened V by 2 bases and J by 6 bases, and 15 bases separated the two germline ends. This CDR3 spans 14 amino acids.

V and J are TRBV7-9 and TRBJ2-7, with a weak D call TRBD2 (6 bases). V was trimmed by 0 bases and J by 5 bases, leaving 11 bases between them. CDR1 and CDR2 (germline): SEHNR, FQNEAQ (reference sequence). The CDR3 length is 14 residues. CDR3 bases: TGTGCCAGCAGCTTAGCGGGGACTGGAGACGAGCAGTACTTC. Residues: CASSLAGTGDEQYF.

This sequence joins TRBV9 and TRBJ1-1, with TRBD1 as a possible D gene (6 bases). This CDR3 has 16 amino acids. The V end was cut by 4 bases, the J end by 4 bases, with 20 bases between. Germline CDR1 reads SGDLS; CDR2 reads YYNGEE. CDR3 bases: TGTGCCAGCAGCCCTCTTCCCAAACAGGGTCGCACTGAAGCTTTCTTT. Translation: CASSPLPKQGRTEAFF.

The DNA of the CDR3 is TGTGCCAGCAGTGAAATTAAGGGACTAGCGTTAACAGATACGCAGTATTTT. Its protein is CASSEIKGLALTDTQYF. The chain uses TRBV2 and TRBJ2-3; 10 nucleotides align to TRBD2. Germline V gives CDR1 SNHLY, CDR2 FYNNEI. V shed 2 bases and J 3 bases; nucleotides not matched to a gene: 8. The CDR3 loop spans 17 amino acids.

The gene calls are TRBV6-5 and TRBJ2-5; D ambiguous. The CDR3 runs 12 residues. V was trimmed by 6 bases and J by 0 bases, leaving 5 bases between them. Germline V gene data show CDR1 as MNHEY and CDR2 as SVGAGI. The CDR3 bases are TGTGCCAGCAGCCAGGACCAAGAGACCCAGTACTTC. It encodes CASSQDQETQYF.

The rearrangement joins TRBV7-2 to TRBJ2-2; D might be TRBD2 (5 bases). V was pared by 0 bases and J by 7 bases, with 12 bases between. This CDR3 has 15 amino acids. Per the germline V gene, CDR1 is SGHTA and CDR2 is FQGNSA. DNA for the CDR3: TGTGCCAGCAGCTTAGCGTACGGGGTGAGCGGGGAGCTGTTTTTT. Encoded protein: CASSLAYGVSGELFF.

The rearrangement uses TRBV4-1 and TRBJ1-4; possible D gene TRBD1, 6 bases. From germline, CDR1 is MGHRA and CDR2 YSYEKL. V lost 7 bases to trimming and J lost 8 bases, with 17 bases between them. The CDR3 contains 14 residues. CDR3 residues: CASTPPGDTEKLFF. DNA for the CDR3: TGCGCCAGCACCCCCCCAGGGGACACCGAAAAACTGTTTTTT.

This chain links TRBV12-5 with TRBJ1-5, with 7 nucleotides matching TRBD1. The CDR3 is 17 residues long. The ends lost 5 bases at V and 0 bases at J; junction bases unmatched: 10. Germline CDR1 reads LGHNT; CDR2 reads FRNRAP. Written as DNA, the CDR3 is TGTGCTAGTGGTCCCCCGGGACAGTATAATAGCAATCAGCCCCAGCATTTT. As protein: CASGPPGQYNSNQPQHF.

The V gene is TRBV27, the J gene TRBJ2-5; 7 bases are shared with TRBD1. From germline, CDR1 is MNHEY and CDR2 SMNVEV (reference sequence). CDR3 length: 15 residues. V trimming: 9 bases; J trimming: 2 bases; junction bases outside the gene matches: 12. Here the CDR3 reads CASSPTTGNQETQYF. The CDR3 DNA reads TGTGCCAGTTCCCCCACGACAGGGAATCAAGAGACCCAGTACTTC.

The chain is built from TRBV6-6 and TRBJ1-2; no clear D gene. This CDR3 is 16 amino acids long. Germline V gene lookup returns CDR1 MNHNY and CDR2 SVGAGI (reference sequence). Trimming cost V 0 bases and J 6 bases, with 17 bases left between them. As DNA, the CDR3 is TGTGCCAGCAGTTACTCTTCCCCCACCCCAGTCCATGGCTACACCTTC. Residues: CASSYSSPTPVHGYTF.